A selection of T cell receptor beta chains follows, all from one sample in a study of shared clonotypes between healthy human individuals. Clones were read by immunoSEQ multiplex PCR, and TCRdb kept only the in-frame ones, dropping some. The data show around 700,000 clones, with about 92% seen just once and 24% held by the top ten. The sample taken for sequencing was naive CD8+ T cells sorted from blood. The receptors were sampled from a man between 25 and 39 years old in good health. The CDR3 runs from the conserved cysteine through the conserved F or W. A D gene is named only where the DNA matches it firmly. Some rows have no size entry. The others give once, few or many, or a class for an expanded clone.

CASSPGTSGRQETQYF | TGTGCCAGCAGCCCTGGGACTAGCGGGAGACAAGAGACCCAGTACTTC | 16 | . | TRBD2 | TRBJ2-5 | TRBV14
CAISESTGTGDKLFF | TGTGCCATCAGTGAGTCGACAGGGACAGGGGACAAACTGTTTTTT | 15 | . | TRBD1 | TRBJ1-4 | TRBV10-3
CASSQVSARQDGYTF | TGCGCCAGCAGCCAAGTATCGGCGAGGCAGGACGGCTACACCTTC | 15 | . | . | TRBJ1-2 | TRBV4-1
CASSLFGTPSSYEQYF | TGTGCCAGCAGTTTATTCGGCACTCCTAGCTCCTACGAGCAGTACTTC | 16 | . | . | TRBJ2-7 | TRBV27
CASSLEAHSYEQYF | TGTGCCAGCAGCTTAGAAGCGCACTCCTACGAGCAGTACTTC | 14 | few | . | TRBJ2-7 | TRBV7-6
CATSRVRGPSSEQYF | TGTGCCACCAGCAGAGTCAGAGGCCCTTCGAGCGAGCAGTACTTC | 15 | . | . | TRBJ2-7 | TRBV15
CSVEGHRGFSYNEQFF | TGCAGCGTTGAAGGACACAGGGGCTTCTCCTACAATGAGCAGTTCTTC | 16 | . | TRBD1 | TRBJ2-1 | TRBV29-1
CASSDGREGTDTQYF | TGCGCCAGCAGTGATGGGCGGGAGGGCACAGATACGCAGTATTTT | 15 | . | TRBD2 | TRBJ2-3 | TRBV10-1
CARLGRQGVPSSGYTF | TGTGCCAGACTGGGGCGGCAGGGGGTCCCTTCGAGTGGCTACACCTTC | 16 | . | TRBD1 | TRBJ1-2 | TRBV19
CASGGSTGELFF | TGTGCCAGCGGGGGCAGCACCGGGGAGCTGTTTTTT | 12 | few | . | TRBJ2-2 | TRBV25-1
CATSRNLNFDRVNQPQHF | TGTGCCACCAGCAGGAATCTTAACTTCGACAGGGTTAATCAGCCCCAGCATTTT | 18 | . | TRBD1 | TRBJ1-5 | TRBV15
CASSYSSLAGDEQYF | TGTGCCAGCAGTTACTCGAGTCTAGCGGGAGACGAGCAGTACTTC | 15 | . | TRBD2 | TRBJ2-7 | TRBV6-6
CASSPSGRTTYEQYF | TGTGCCAGTAGTCCTAGCGGGAGGACCACCTACGAGCAGTACTTC | 15 | . | TRBD2 | TRBJ2-7 | TRBV19
CASSLIPAGGYTGELFF | TGTGCCAGCAGCTTAATCCCAGCGGGAGGGTACACCGGGGAGCTGTTTTTT | 17 | . | TRBD2 | TRBJ2-2 | TRBV7-3
CASSSPGTSGGRPSYEQYF | TGTGCCAGCAGCTCACCAGGGACTAGCGGGGGTAGACCCTCCTACGAGCAGTACTTC | 19 | . | TRBD2 | TRBJ2-7 | TRBV7-9
CSVEEGRTGGIEQFF | TGCAGCGTTGAAGAAGGCCGGACAGGGGGGATTGAGCAGTTCTTC | 15 | . | TRBD1 | TRBJ2-1 | TRBV29-1
CASSLSGVVEQFF | TGTGCCAGCAGTTTATCAGGGGTGGTTGAGCAGTTCTTC | 13 | once | . | TRBJ2-1 | TRBV28
CASSGSGGSYEQYF | TGTGCCAGCAGTGGATCCGGTGGCTCCTACGAGCAGTACTTC | 14 | . | . | TRBJ2-7 | TRBV27
CASSRRGARTDTQYF | TGTGCCAGCAGCCGCCGAGGGGCTCGCACAGATACGCAGTATTTT | 15 | . | . | TRBJ2-3 | TRBV7-9
CASGGQGESYEQYF | TGTGCCAGCGGAGGGCAGGGGGAATCCTACGAGCAGTACTTC | 14 | . | . | TRBJ2-7 | TRBV27